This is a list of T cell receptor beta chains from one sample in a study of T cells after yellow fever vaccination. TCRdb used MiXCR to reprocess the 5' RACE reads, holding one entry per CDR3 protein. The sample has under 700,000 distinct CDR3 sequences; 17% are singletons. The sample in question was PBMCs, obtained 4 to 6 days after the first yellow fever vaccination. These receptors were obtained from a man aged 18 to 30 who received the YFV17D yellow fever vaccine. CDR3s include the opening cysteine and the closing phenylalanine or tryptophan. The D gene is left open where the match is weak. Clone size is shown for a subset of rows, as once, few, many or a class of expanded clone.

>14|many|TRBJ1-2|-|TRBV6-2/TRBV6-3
TGTGCCAGCAGTTACTCGCGATTTCTGGAGGGCTACACCTTC
CASSYSRFLEGYTF
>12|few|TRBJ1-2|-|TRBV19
TGTGCCAGTATCGAGGACAAGGGATACTACACCTTC
CASIEDKGYYTF
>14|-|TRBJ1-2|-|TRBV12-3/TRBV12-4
TGTGCCAGCGGGGGCCCGGGAAAAGGGTCTGGCTACACCTTC
CASGGPGKGSGYTF
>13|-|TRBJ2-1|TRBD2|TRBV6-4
TGTGCCAGCAGGGGAGGGAATAATCGGGAGCAGTTCTTC
CASRGGNNREQFF
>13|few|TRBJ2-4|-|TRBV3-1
TGTGCCAGCAGCCAAGATTCGTCTGCCATTCAGTACTTC
CASSQDSSAIQYF
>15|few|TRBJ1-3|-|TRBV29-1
TGCAGCGTGGGGGCAGGGAATGCTGGAGGAAACACCATATATTTT
CSVGAGNAGGNTIYF
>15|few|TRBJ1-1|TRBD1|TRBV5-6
TGTGCCAGCAAAGCATTACAGGGGAGGAACACTGAAGCTTTCTTT
CASKALQGRNTEAFF
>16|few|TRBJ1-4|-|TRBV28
TGTGCCAGCAGTTTTATGGATGGGGCGCCTAATGAAAAACTGTTTTTT
CASSFMDGAPNEKLFF
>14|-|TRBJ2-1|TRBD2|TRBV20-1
TGCAGTGCTATACGACTAGCGGTGGCAGGAGAGCAGTTCTTC
CSAIRLAVAGEQFF
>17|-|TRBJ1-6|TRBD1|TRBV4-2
TGTGCCAGCAGCCAAATGATCGCGGACAGGCAGGATTCACCCCTCCACTTT
CASSQMIADRQDSPLHF
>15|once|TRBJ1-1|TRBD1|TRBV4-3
TGCGCCAGCAGCCAAGAGGAGGGGGCGAACACTGAAGCTTTCTTT
CASSQEEGANTEAFF
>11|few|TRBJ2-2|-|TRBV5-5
TGTGCCAGCTTAGGAGGCGGGGAGCTGTTTTTT
CASLGGGELFF
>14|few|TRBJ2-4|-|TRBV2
TGTGCCACAATGGTCTCTCTGGGTGATGACATTCAGTACTTC
CATMVSLGDDIQYF
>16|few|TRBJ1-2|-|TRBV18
TGTGCCAGCTCACCACCTTTGGCAGGGGCTAACTATGGCTACACCTTC
CASSPPLAGANYGYTF
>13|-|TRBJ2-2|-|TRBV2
TGTGCCAGCAGTGCTAGGGTGGCCGGGGAGCCGTTTTTT
CASSARVAGEPFF
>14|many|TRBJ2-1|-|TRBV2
TGTGCCAGCAGTGCGGGGGAGCTCTACAATGAGCAGTTCTTC
CASSAGELYNEQFF
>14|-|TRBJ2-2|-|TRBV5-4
TGTGCCAGCAGCATACAGGGCTCCGGCGGGGAGCTGTTTTTT
CASSIQGSGGELFF
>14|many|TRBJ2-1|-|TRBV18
TGTGCCAGCTCACCACAGGGGGAAAGAAATGAGCAGTTCTTC
CASSPQGERNEQFF
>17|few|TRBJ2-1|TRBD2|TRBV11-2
TGTGCCAGCAGCTCGGGGGGGGGCAGAGGGTTCTACAATGAGCAGTTCTTC
CASSSGGGRGFYNEQFF
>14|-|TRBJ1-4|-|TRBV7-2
TGTGCCAGCAGTAATGGGGGGGCAGGGGAAAAACTGTTTTTT
CASSNGGAGEKLFF
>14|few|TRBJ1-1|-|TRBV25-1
TGTGCCAGCAGAGCTAGAAGCTGGAACACTGAAGCTTTCTTT
CASRARSWNTEAFF
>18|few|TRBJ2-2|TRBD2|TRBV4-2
TGTGCCAGCAGCCAAGACGTAGCGGGGGGGCCGGTTACCGGGGAGCTGTTTTTT
CASSQDVAGGPVTGELFF
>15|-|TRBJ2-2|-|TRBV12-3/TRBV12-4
TGTGCCAGCACCATCGGGGCTTTTAACACCGGGGAGCTGTTTTTT
CASTIGAFNTGELFF